The next 26 T cell receptor beta chains were all read from a single sample in a study of OX40 agonist ivuxolimab in advanced cancers. The protocol was immunoSEQ multiplex PCR, while the TCRdb copy is restricted to in-frame clones and leaves out a portion. The repertoire has about 55,000 clones, about 90% of them found once; the top ten carry approximately 13%. Here the sequenced sample was CD4+ or CD8+ T cells sorted from blood, taken in a trial of the OX40 agonist ivuxolimab. These receptors came from an adult with an advanced solid tumor such as melanoma, head and neck, liver or kidney cancer.

The chain is built from TRBV29-1 and TRBJ1-2; D remains ambiguous. The CDR3 is 12 residues long. V dropped 4 bases and J dropped 2 bases, with 8 bases sitting between them. CDR1 and CDR2 from the germline V gene are SQVTM and ANQGSEA. DNA for the CDR3: TGCAGCGTTGCTCACGGGAACTATGGCTACACCTTC. Its translation: CSVAHGNYGYTF. The variable domain in full, completed from reference TRBV29-1 and TRBJ1-2, reads SAVISQKPSRDICQRGTSLTIQCQVDSQVTMMFWYRQQPGQSLTLIATANQGSEATYESGFVIDKFPISRPNLTFSTLTVSNMSPEDSSIYLCSVAHGNYGYTFGSGTRLTVV.

The J gene is TRBJ2-7, the V gene TRBV6-6; D is unresolved. The CDR3 covers 14 residues. V was shortened by 0 bases and J by 4 bases, with 10 bases between the two germline ends. The germline V gene has CDR1 MNHNY and CDR2 SVGAGI (reference sequence). The CDR3 DNA sequence: TGTGCCAGCAGTTACTCGATTAGGGAATACGAGCAGTACTTC. Amino acid sequence: CASSYSIREYEQYF.

This clone has more than one count but fewer than ten. The chain combines TRBV28 with TRBJ1-5; D gene ambiguous. The germline gives CDR1 MDHEN, CDR2 SYDVKM. This CDR3 has 14 residues. Trimming shortened V by 2 bases and J by 6 bases, and 11 bases separated the two germline ends. The CDR3 region is CASSLVGPPQPQHF. In DNA, the CDR3 is TGTGCCAGCAGTTTAGTGGGTCCGCCTCAGCCCCAGCATTTT. Supplemented by reference TRBV28 and TRBJ1-5, the full variable domain reads DVKVTQSSRYLVKRTGEKVFLECVQDMDHENMFWYRQDPGLGLRLIYFSYDVKMKEKGDIPEGYSVSREKKERFSLILESASTNQTSMYLCASSLVGPPQPQHFGDGTRLSIL.

V gene TRBV30 combines with J gene TRBJ1-5; D gene unclear. This CDR3 comprises 13 residues. CDR1 and CDR2 from the germline V gene are GTSNPN and SVGIG (reference sequence). Trimming removed 3 bases from V and 6 bases from J, with 12 bases in between. CDR3 DNA: TGTGCCTGGAGGGGAAGTCCGGGTCAGCCCCAGCATTTT. It yields the protein CAWRGSPGQPQHF.

V and J are TRBV28 and TRBJ2-1; possible D gene TRBD2, 6 bases. Germline V gene sequence: CDR1 MDHEN, CDR2 SYDVKM. Trimming left V 5 bases short and J 9 bases short, with 20 bases between. The CDR3 consists of 15 residues. The CDR3 is CASSDGGLIFGEQFF. CDR3 in DNA: TGTGCCAGCAGTGATGGGGGACTCATCTTTGGTGAGCAGTTCTTC.

This rearrangement joins TRBV6-5 to TRBJ1-5, with D unclear. There are 15 residues in the CDR3. Per the germline V gene, CDR1 is MNHEY and CDR2 is SVGAGI. With 7 bases removed from V and 0 bases from J, the gap between germline ends came to 13 bases. CDR3: CASTQGINSNQPQHF. The DNA for the CDR3 is TGTGCCAGCACCCAAGGGATCAATAGCAATCAGCCCCAGCATTTT.

Here the CDR3 DNA reads TGTGCCAGCAGCTTAGGTGTACCGGAGCAGTTCTTC. Translation: CASSLGVPEQFF. This chain joins TRBV7-8 and TRBJ2-1, with D unresolved. Germline assignment: CDR1 SGHVS and CDR2 FQNEAQ. V was shortened by 1 base and J by 10 bases, with 8 bases between the two germline ends. The CDR3 consists of 12 residues.

The chain couples TRBV28 to TRBJ2-6; D gene unclear. The V gene lost 6 bases and the J gene lost 4 bases, with 19 bases spanning the gap. The CDR3 length is 17 residues. Germline CDR1 is MDHEN and CDR2 is SYDVKM. CDR3 sequence: CASRPGLRRPGANVLTF. In DNA form, the CDR3 reads TGTGCCAGCAGACCCGGGCTCCGACGTCCCGGGGCCAACGTCCTGACTTTC.

This chain links TRBV11-2 with TRBJ2-2; D is unclear. Trimming stripped 6 bases from V and 1 base from J, with 12 bases between. Germline V gene sequence: CDR1 SGHAT, CDR2 FQNNGV. The CDR3 contains 15 residues. Here the CDR3 DNA reads TGTGCCAGCAGTTCCATTCCAGGGAACACCGGGGAGCTGTTTTTT. Protein: CASSSIPGNTGELFF.

This clone was picked up a small number of times. The V call is TRBV7-2, the J call TRBJ1-1; tentative D call: TRBD1 (5 bases). The CDR3 extends over 15 amino acids. Per the germline V gene, CDR1 is SGHTA and CDR2 is FQGNSA. Trimming pared 5 bases from V and 0 bases from J, leaving 13 bases between. The CDR3 here is CASSPQGRLNTEAFF. CDR3 DNA: TGTGCCAGCAGCCCCCAGGGACGGTTGAACACTGAAGCTTTCTTT.

The V gene is TRBV2, the J gene TRBJ2-7; the match to TRBD2 covers 16 bases. This CDR3 has 16 amino acids. Per germline, CDR1 SNHLY and CDR2 FYNNEI. Trimming removed 6 bases from V and 5 bases from J; junction bases left unmatched: 7. As DNA, the CDR3 is TGTGCCAGCAGGGGGACTAGCGGGAGGGAATCCCACGAGCAGTACTTC. Amino acids: CASRGTSGRESHEQYF.

This clone was observed a few times. The V call is TRBV9, the J call TRBJ2-7; 8 bases match TRBD2. The CDR3 consists of 16 residues. J lost 7 bases, V lost 4 bases, and 16 bases had no gene match. CDR1 is SGDLS, CDR2 YYNGEE, per germline. As DNA, the CDR3 is TGTGCCAGCAGCCCCGTCACTCCAGCGGGAGTTAAGGAGCAGTACTTC. It is translated as CASSPVTPAGVKEQYF.

This clone was picked up a small number of times. Compared with germline, one end of the junction differs, possibly owing to a read error. The J gene is TRBJ2-7, the V gene TRBV6-1; D might be TRBD1 (5 bases). Germline CDR1 is MNHNS and CDR2 is SASEGT. This CDR3 region has 11 residues. In nucleotides, the CDR3 is TGCGTACTTAAGGGGATGAGGGAGCAGTACTTC. Translating it yields CVLKGMREQYF.

This clone was recorded once. The chain uses TRBV19 and TRBJ1-2; D might be TRBD1 (5 bases). The CDR3 sequence is 14 residues long. CDR1 is LNHDA and CDR2 is SQIVND in the germline V gene (reference sequence). V gave up 5 bases and J gave up 2 bases, with 12 bases separating them. The chain's CDR3 is CASSPGHSNYGYTF. The DNA of the CDR3 is TGTGCCAGTAGTCCAGGACATTCCAACTATGGCTACACCTTC.

The chain links TRBV11-1 to TRBJ2-2; 7 bases agree with TRBD1. Germline trimming cut 5 bases from V and 5 bases from J; bases unmatched to any gene: 14. The CDR3 totals 17 residues. Germline CDR1 reads SGHAT; CDR2 reads FQDESV (reference sequence). CDR3 nucleotide sequence: TGTGCCAGCAGCCTCAAAGGGGGCGCATTTTTAACCGGGGAGCTGTTTTTT. Amino acids: CASSLKGGAFLTGELFF.

The DNA of the CDR3 is TGTGCCAGCAGCTACAGGACAGACAGCTACACCTTC. Translated, it gives CASSYRTDSYTF. V gene TRBV7-9 combines with J gene TRBJ1-2; weak D call: TRBD1 (6 bases). Germline V gene sequence: CDR1 SEHNR, CDR2 FQNEAQ (reference sequence). V shed 4 bases and J shed 9 bases, with 12 bases lying between them. The CDR3 runs 12 residues.

This chain links TRBV12-5 with TRBJ1-4; tentative D call: TRBD1 (5 bases). Germline V gene sequence: CDR1 LGHNT, CDR2 FRNRAP. The CDR3 runs 13 residues. V dropped 4 bases and J dropped 10 bases, with 13 bases sitting between them. The CDR3 spells CASGCPGGAKLFF. DNA for the CDR3: TGTGCTAGTGGTTGCCCGGGTGGGGCAAAACTGTTTTTT.

The chain recombines TRBV29-1 with TRBJ2-1, with D tentatively TRBD1 (5 bases). This CDR3 has 12 amino acids. V dropped 8 bases and J dropped 6 bases, with 14 bases sitting between them. Germline CDR1 is SQVTM and CDR2 is ANQGSEA. The CDR3 spells CSPWTSPNEQFF. CDR3 nucleotides: TGCAGCCCATGGACATCTCCCAATGAGCAGTTCTTC.

V and J are TRBV6-1 and TRBJ2-2; 8 bases align to TRBD2. The germline gives CDR1 MNHNS, CDR2 SASEGT. This CDR3 is built from 15 residues. V was clipped by 6 bases and J by 3 bases; unmatched bases: 6. The CDR3 bases are TGTGCCAGCAGCCTCCGAGCGGGAGACACCGGGGAGCTGTTTTTT. This codes for CASSLRAGDTGELFF.

The V and J genes are TRBV27 and TRBJ1-4, with D possibly TRBD1 on 5 matching bases. The CDR3 sequence is 13 residues long. CDR1 is MNHEY and CDR2 is SMNVEV in the germline V gene (reference sequence). Trimming shortened V by 5 bases and J by 5 bases, and 9 bases separated the two germline ends. The CDR3 nucleotides read TGTGCCAGCAGTCGGGACGTAAATGAAAAACTGTTTTTT. This encodes CASSRDVNEKLFF.

This sequence joins TRBV30 and TRBJ2-1, with 7 bases matching TRBD2. Germline assignment: CDR1 GTSNPN and CDR2 SVGIG (reference sequence). V trimming: 4 bases; J trimming: 0 bases; junction bases outside the gene matches: 6. CDR3 length: 15 residues. CDR3 in amino acids: CAWTMGGSSYNEQFF. The CDR3 nucleotides are TGTGCCTGGACAATGGGGGGGAGCTCCTACAATGAGCAGTTCTTC.

The chain links TRBV13 to TRBJ2-7; 14 nucleotides match TRBD2. This CDR3 has 16 amino acids. The V and J ends lost 5 bases and 2 bases, in that order; junction bases with no gene match: 5. The germline V gene encodes CDR1 PRHDT and CDR2 FYEKMQ (reference sequence). CDR3 protein: CASSQRLAGGTYEQYF. CDR3 in DNA: TGTGCCAGCAGCCAGCGACTAGCGGGAGGGACCTACGAGCAGTACTTC.

The chain combines TRBV28 with TRBJ2-3; a possible D gene is TRBD2 (5 bases). From germline, CDR1 is MDHEN and CDR2 SYDVKM. Trimming stripped 5 bases from V and 7 bases from J, with 10 bases between. The CDR3 consists of 12 residues. The CDR3 DNA reads as TGTGCCAGCAGTCCCGGGATGTATACGCAGTATTTT. Residues: CASSPGMYTQYF.

The chain has TRBV28 and TRBJ2-1, with 9 positions matching TRBD2. Germline trimming cut 5 bases from V and 4 bases from J; bases unmatched to any gene: 12. Germline CDR1 is MDHEN and CDR2 is SYDVKM. This CDR3 contains 17 residues. CDR3: CASSLYSGLAGYNEQFF. CDR3 coding DNA: TGTGCCAGCAGTCTCTACAGTGGCCTAGCGGGATACAATGAGCAGTTCTTC.

V is TRBV29-1 and J is TRBJ2-1; the match to TRBD2 covers 11 bases. This CDR3 region has 18 residues. The V segment lost 0 bases and the J segment 1 base; nucleotides outside the gene matches: 8. Looked up from germline, CDR1 is SQVTM and CDR2 is ANQGSEA. The CDR3 region is CSVEDPGTSGLSYNEQFF. The CDR3 DNA reads as TGCAGCGTTGAAGACCCCGGGACTAGCGGTCTATCCTACAATGAGCAGTTCTTC.

This clone was recorded once. One junction end disagrees with the germline gene, perhaps due to a read error. In DNA form, the CDR3 reads TGTGCTAGCAGCCCACAGGGGGGAACCGGGGAGCTGTTTTTT. It encodes CASSPQGGTGELFF. The chain joins TRBV7-7 to TRBJ2-2; 8 bases align to TRBD1. The germline V gene has CDR1 SSHAT and CDR2 FNYEAQ (reference sequence). The CDR3 consists of 14 residues.